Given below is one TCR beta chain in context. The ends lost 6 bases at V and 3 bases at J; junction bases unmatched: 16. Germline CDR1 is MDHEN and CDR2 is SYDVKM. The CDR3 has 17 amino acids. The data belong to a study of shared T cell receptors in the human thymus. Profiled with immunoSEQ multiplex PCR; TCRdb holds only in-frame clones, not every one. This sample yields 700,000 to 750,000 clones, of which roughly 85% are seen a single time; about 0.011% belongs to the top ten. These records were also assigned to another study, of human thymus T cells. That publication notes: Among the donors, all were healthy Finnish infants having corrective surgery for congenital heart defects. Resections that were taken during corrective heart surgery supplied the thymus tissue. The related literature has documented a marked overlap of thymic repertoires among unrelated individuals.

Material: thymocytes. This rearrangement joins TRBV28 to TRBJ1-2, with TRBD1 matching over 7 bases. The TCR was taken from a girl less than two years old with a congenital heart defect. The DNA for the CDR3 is TGTGCCAGCAGGTCGGGACAGCCCCTGGCTTACTACTATGGCTACACCTTC. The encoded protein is CASRSGQPLAYYYGYTF.